This T cell receptor beta chain was sequenced for a study of T-cell memory formation after mild COVID-19. This clonotype was counted at least ten times. MiXCR, run by TCRdb on the 5' RACE reads, gives a single entry per CDR3 protein. In the table there are fewer than 250,000 distinct CDR3 sequences, about 10% of which are singletons. This CDR3 region has 13 residues. J lost 4 bases, V lost 5 bases, and 2 bases had no gene match. The rearrangement uses TRBV12-3 or TRBV12-4 and TRBJ2-1; 7 bases are a match to TRBD2. The sequence was collected from a man younger than 35 who had mild COVID-19 (a few samples of this study predate the infection). Cell type and time point are not known. Specimen: PBMCs or a T cell subset sorted from them (not recorded which). The CDR3 DNA reads TGTGCCAGCAGTCCGGGACTATACAATGAGCAGTTCTTC. Protein: CASSPGLYNEQFF.